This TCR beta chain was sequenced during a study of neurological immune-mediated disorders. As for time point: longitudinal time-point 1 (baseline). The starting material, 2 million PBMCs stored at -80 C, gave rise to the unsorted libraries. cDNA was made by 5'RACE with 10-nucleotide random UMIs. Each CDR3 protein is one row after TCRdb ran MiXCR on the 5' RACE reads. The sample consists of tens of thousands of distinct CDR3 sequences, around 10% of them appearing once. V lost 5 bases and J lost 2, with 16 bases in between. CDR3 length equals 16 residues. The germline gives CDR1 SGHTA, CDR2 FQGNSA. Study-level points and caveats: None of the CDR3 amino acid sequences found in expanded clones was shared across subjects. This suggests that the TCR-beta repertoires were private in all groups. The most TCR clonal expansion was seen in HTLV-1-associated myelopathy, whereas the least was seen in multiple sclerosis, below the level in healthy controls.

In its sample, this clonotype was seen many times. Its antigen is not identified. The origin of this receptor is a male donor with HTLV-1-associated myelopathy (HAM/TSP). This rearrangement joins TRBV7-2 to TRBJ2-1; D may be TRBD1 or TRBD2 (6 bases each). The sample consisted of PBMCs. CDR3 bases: TGTGCCAGCAGCCCCTACGGGGGCCGGACCTACAATGAGCAGTTCTTC. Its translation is CASSPYGGRTYNEQFF. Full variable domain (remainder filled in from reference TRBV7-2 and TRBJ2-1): GAGVSQSPSNKVTEKGKDVELRCDPISGHTALYWYRQSLGQGLEFLIYFQGNSAPDKSGLPSDRFSAERTGGSVSTLTIQRTQQEDSAVYLCASSPYGGRTYNEQFFGPGTRLTVL.